A single TCR beta chain is shown here with its context. The data originate from a study of blood T cell repertoires in COVID-19. About the study: Samples came from the United States, Italy and Spain, spanning acute and convalescent COVID-19.

TCRdb's copy holds only in-frame clones and misses some; the assay was immunoSEQ multiplex PCR. The top ten clones hold approximately 7.2% of a sample with a few hundred thousand clones, around 82% of them seen once. Trimming left V 3 bases short and J 8 bases short, with 7 bases between. Germline loops: CDR1 LNHNV, CDR2 YYDKDF (reference sequence). There are 11 residues in the CDR3. The genes are TRBV15 and TRBJ1-1, with D tentatively TRBD1 (5 bases). Sequenced input: peripheral blood. This clonotype was obtained from a woman in her sixties or seventies with acute or convalescent COVID-19. CDR3 sequence reads: CATSRTVEAFF. CDR3 in DNA: TGTGCCACCAGCAGGACAGTAGAAGCTTTCTTT. Together with reference TRBV15 and TRBJ1-1, the CDR3 gives the full variable domain: DAMVIQNPRYQVTQFGKPVTLSCSQTLNHNVMYWYQQKSSQAPKLLFHYYDKDFNNEADTPDNFQSRRPNTSFCFLDIRSPGLGDTAMYLCATSRTVEAFFGQGTRLTVV.